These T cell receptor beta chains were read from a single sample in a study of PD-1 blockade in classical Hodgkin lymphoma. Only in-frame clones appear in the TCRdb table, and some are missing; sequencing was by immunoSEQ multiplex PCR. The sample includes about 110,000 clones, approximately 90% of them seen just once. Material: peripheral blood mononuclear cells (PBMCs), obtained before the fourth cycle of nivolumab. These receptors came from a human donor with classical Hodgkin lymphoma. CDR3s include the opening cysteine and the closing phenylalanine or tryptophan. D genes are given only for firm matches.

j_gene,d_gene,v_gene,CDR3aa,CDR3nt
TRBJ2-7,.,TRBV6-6,CASSLEHEQYF,TGTGCCAGCAGTTTAGAGCACGAGCAGTACTTC
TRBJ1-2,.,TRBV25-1,CASSESAAYGYTF,TGTGCCAGCAGTGAATCCGCTGCTTATGGCTACACCTTC
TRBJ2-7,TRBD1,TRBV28,CASSSPTGVTGHEQYF,TGTGCCAGCAGTTCACCGACAGGGGTGACGGGCCACGAGCAGTACTTC
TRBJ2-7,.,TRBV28,CASTPTTAGDYEQYF,TGTGCCAGCACCCCCACGACGGCAGGGGACTACGAGCAGTACTTC
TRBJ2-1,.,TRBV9,CASSVVGDEQFF,TGTGCCAGCAGCGTAGTCGGCGATGAGCAGTTCTTC
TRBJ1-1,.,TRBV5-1,CASSLEAGNTEAFF,TGCGCCAGCAGCTTGGAGGCAGGGAACACTGAAGCTTTCTTT
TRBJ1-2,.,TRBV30,CACNTDNYGYTF,TGTGCCTGTAATACAGATAACTATGGCTACACCTTC
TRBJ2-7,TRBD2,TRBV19,CASSLTSGRSYEQYF,TGTGCCAGTAGTCTGACTAGCGGGAGGTCCTACGAGCAGTACTTC
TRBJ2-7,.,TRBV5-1,CASSSSAASYEQYF,TGCGCCAGCAGCTCGAGCGCTGCCTCCTACGAGCAGTACTTC
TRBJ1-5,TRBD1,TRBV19,CASSIPGQGILQPQHF,TGTGCCAGTAGTATTCCGGGACAGGGGATCCTACAGCCCCAGCATTTT
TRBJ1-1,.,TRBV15,CATSREVAGETEAFF,TGTGCCACCAGCAGAGAGGTCGCAGGAGAAACTGAAGCTTTCTTT
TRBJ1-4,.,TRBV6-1,CASSPRGGNEKLFF,TGTGCCAGCAGTCCCCGAGGAGGGAATGAAAAACTGTTTTTT
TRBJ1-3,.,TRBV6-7,CASSLNQFRDVYSGNTIYF,TGTGCCAGCAGTCTAAATCAATTCCGGGACGTCTACTCTGGAAACACCATATATTTT
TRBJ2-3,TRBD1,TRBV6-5,CASKRTGSADTQYF,TGTGCCAGCAAGAGGACAGGGTCCGCAGATACGCAGTATTTT
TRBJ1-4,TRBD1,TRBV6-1,CASSKTGVNEKLFF,TGTGCCAGCAGTAAGACAGGGGTTAATGAAAAACTGTTTTTT
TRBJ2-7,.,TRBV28,CASAGTYEQYF,TGTGCCAGCGCGGGGACCTACGAGCAGTACTTC
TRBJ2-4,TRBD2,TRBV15,CATSPVGGGNIQYF,TGTGCCACCAGCCCGGTGGGGGGAGGGAACATTCAGTACTTC
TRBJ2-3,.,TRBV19,CASSPQWGLTDTQYF,TGTGCCAGTAGCCCTCAGTGGGGCCTGACAGATACGCAGTATTTT